This section outlines one T cell receptor beta chain sequence together with its context. The PCR employed 60 Vbeta primers together with 13 Jbeta primers. Assay used: immunoSEQ multiplex PCR; TCRdb lists only in-frame clones, some missing. The table has over 120,000 clones, approximately 70% seen once. The sample originates from a study of cytomegalovirus exposure and HLA in healthy donors. V dropped 10 bases and J dropped 2 bases, with 18 bases sitting between them. Germline CDR1 is ENHRY and CDR2 is SYGVKD. The CDR3 loop spans 14 amino acids. The genes are TRBV10-3 and TRBJ2-7, with D maybe TRBD2 (6 bases). Sequencing input: PBMCs. The clonotype was recovered from an older woman in good health and CMV-seropositive. CDR3 amino acids: CASTGTRETYEQYF. In DNA, the CDR3 is TGTGCCAGTACCGGGACTCGAGAAACCTACGAGCAGTACTTC.